Listed here are 20 T cell receptor beta chains from one sample, sequenced in a study of cytomegalovirus exposure and HLA in healthy donors. Both 60 Vbeta primers and 13 Jbeta primers went into the PCR. Clones were sequenced by immunoSEQ multiplex PCR, and TCRdb holds only the in-frame ones, with some missing. Seen here are around 130,000 clones, around 81% observed once, and the top ten hold roughly 1.9%. Sequenced sample: PBMCs. The receptors stem from a woman in her 50s in good health and CMV-seronegative.

The J gene is TRBJ2-3, the V gene TRBV7-3, with 7 bases lining up with TRBD2. Germline trimming cut 4 bases from V and 2 bases from J; bases unmatched to any gene: 3. Germline CDR1 and CDR2: SGHTA and FQGTGA. The CDR3 loop spans 14 amino acids. For the CDR3, the DNA is TGTGCCAGCAGCTCCCGGGACTACACAGATACGCAGTATTTT. Translation: CASSSRDYTDTQYF.

This rearrangement joins TRBV7-3 to TRBJ2-7; D is perhaps TRBD2 (6 bases). This CDR3 spans 14 amino acids. V lost 5 bases and J 2 bases, leaving 13 bases between the germline ends. From germline, CDR1 is SGHTA and CDR2 FQGTGA. This CDR3 reads CASSPGDPAYEQYF. The CDR3 DNA follows: TGTGCCAGCAGCCCGGGGGACCCCGCCTACGAGCAGTACTTC.

The chain couples TRBV5-6 to TRBJ2-1; TRBD2 matches at 10 bases. CDR1 is SGHDT, CDR2 YYEEEE, per germline. The CDR3 contains 16 residues. The junction had 14 bases not matched to a gene; V was cut back by 4 bases and J by 10 bases. The CDR3, as DNA: TGTGCCAGCAGCCCCGGACTAGCGGACTATTACGGCGAGCAGTTCTTC. Its translation is CASSPGLADYYGEQFF.

This chain links TRBV14 with TRBJ2-7; TRBD2 aligns across 10 bases. Trimming took 0 bases from V and 1 from J; bases not matched to a gene: 12. Per the germline V gene, CDR1 is SGHDN and CDR2 is FVKESK. There are 19 residues in the CDR3. CDR3 sequence: CASSQDPDSGRDVSYEQYV. CDR3 nucleotides: TGTGCCAGCAGCCAAGATCCTGACAGCGGGAGGGATGTATCCTACGAGCAGTACGTC.

This clone was counted once. The chain has TRBV30 and TRBJ1-1; 8 bases are a match to TRBD1. Germline trimming cut 0 bases from V and 1 base from J; bases unmatched to any gene: 7. CDR3 length equals 16 residues. Germline lookup yields CDR1 GTSNPN and CDR2 SVGIG (reference sequence). The CDR3 is CAWSVRGRGRNTEAFF. CDR3 nucleotides: TGTGCCTGGAGTGTTCGCGGCAGGGGGCGGAACACTGAAGCTTTCTTT.

This clone came up once. This rearrangement joins TRBV15 to TRBJ2-1; 14 bases align to TRBD2. The J segment lost 8 bases and the V segment lost 2 bases, leaving 8 bases of the junction unmatched. Germline V gene lookup returns CDR1 LNHNV and CDR2 YYDKDF (reference sequence). This CDR3 spans 17 amino acids. CDR3: CATSRSWAGLAGDEQFF. CDR3 nucleotides: TGTGCCACCAGCAGATCCTGGGCGGGACTAGCGGGAGATGAGCAGTTCTTC.

The genes are TRBV4-3 and TRBJ1-2, with D uncertain. V was shortened by 0 bases and J by 4 bases, with 9 bases between the two germline ends. CDR3 length: 14 amino acids. Germline loops: CDR1 LGHNA, CDR2 YSLEER. This CDR3 is CASSQDNSGYGYTF. In DNA form, the CDR3 reads TGCGCCAGCAGCCAAGACAACTCGGGCTATGGCTACACCTTC.

The chain links TRBV5-1 to TRBJ1-1, with 8 nucleotides matching TRBD1. The CDR3 contains 16 residues. The V segment lost 2 bases and the J segment 5 bases; nucleotides outside the gene matches: 11. Germline lookup yields CDR1 SGHRS and CDR2 YFSETQ. For the CDR3, the DNA is TGCGCCAGCAGCTTCGGCGGCAGGGGGCCGGGAACTGAAGCTTTCTTT. This encodes CASSFGGRGPGTEAFF.

The rearrangement uses TRBV28 and TRBJ1-2, with a possible D match to TRBD1 (6 bases). Germline lookup yields CDR1 MDHEN and CDR2 SYDVKM. Trimming pared 6 bases from V and 2 bases from J, leaving 10 bases between. The CDR3 totals 13 residues. The CDR3 coding sequence is TGTGCCAGCAGGGTTACAGGGAACTATGGCTACACCTTC. Translating gives CASRVTGNYGYTF.

This clone was picked up one time. The CDR3 sequence: CASSVEGGADQPQHF. The CDR3 DNA is TGTGCCAGCAGCGTAGAAGGGGGCGCAGATCAGCCCCAGCATTTT. The chain employs TRBV9 and TRBJ1-5; 7 nucleotides align to TRBD1. The J segment lost 5 bases and the V segment lost 0 bases, leaving 5 bases of the junction unmatched. Germline V lookup: CDR1 SGDLS, CDR2 YYNGEE. This CDR3 is 15 amino acids long. The entire variable domain, with the rest obtained from reference TRBV9 and TRBJ1-5, is as follows: DSGVTQTPKHLITATGQRVTLRCSPRSGDLSVYWYQQSLDQGLQFLIQYYNGEERAKGNILERFSAQQFPDLHSELNLSSLELGDSALYFCASSVEGGADQPQHFGDGTRLSIL.

There are a few counts of this clone. The chain recombines TRBV19 with TRBJ1-5, with 12 bases aligning to TRBD1. The CDR3 runs to 15 residues. The germline V gene has CDR1 LNHDA and CDR2 SQIVND (reference sequence). V was clipped by 3 bases and J by 7 bases; unmatched bases: 4. CDR3: CASSIGGTGGQPQHF. Written as DNA, the CDR3 is TGTGCCAGTAGTATCGGGGGGACAGGGGGCCAGCCCCAGCATTTT.

This rearrangement joins TRBV30 to TRBJ2-5; 10 positions agree with TRBD2. From germline, CDR1 is GTSNPN and CDR2 SVGIG (reference sequence). The V gene end was trimmed by 0 bases and the J gene end by 5 bases; junction bases not matched to a gene: 9. This CDR3 spans 16 amino acids. Here the CDR3 DNA reads TGTGCCTGGAGTGTACAGGCTAGCGGGAGTTGGGAGACCCAGTACTTC. Its translation: CAWSVQASGSWETQYF.

This clone was counted between two and nine times. The chain employs TRBV15 and TRBJ1-5, with D perhaps matching TRBD1 (5 bases). This CDR3 spans 14 amino acids. The V end was cut by 1 base, the J end by 5 bases, with 9 bases between. CDR1 and CDR2 from the germline V gene are LNHNV and YYDKDF (reference sequence). Written as DNA, the CDR3 is TGTGCCACCAGCAGAGGGGGGGGGTATCAGCCCCAGCATTTT. Translated, it gives CATSRGGGYQPQHF.

The V call is TRBV19, the J call TRBJ2-7; D is undetermined. Germline-derived CDR1 and CDR2 are LNHDA and SQIVND (reference sequence). Deletions cut 1 base from V and 2 bases from J, with 12 bases between. This CDR3 comprises 15 residues. The CDR3 DNA sequence: TGTGCCAGTAGTATAGGACCAGACCAGGCCTACGAGCAGTACTTC. It yields the protein CASSIGPDQAYEQYF.

CDR3 nucleotide sequence: TGTGCCAGCAGTGTGGCTAGTGTAGCCTACAATGAGCAGTTCTTC. Translating it yields CASSVASVAYNEQFF. This chain uses TRBV6-1 with TRBJ2-1; D gene ambiguous. This CDR3 has 15 residues. Between the trimmed V and J ends, which lost 4 bases and 2 bases, there was a span of 12 bases. The V gene's germline CDR1 is MNHNS and CDR2 SASEGT.

This rearrangement joins TRBV11-2 to TRBJ1-1; D remains ambiguous. This CDR3 is 15 amino acids long. Germline CDR1 reads SGHAT; CDR2 reads FQNNGV. Between the trimmed V and J ends, which lost 6 bases and 2 bases, there was a span of 16 bases. CDR3 amino acids: CASSSGLFSNTEAFF. The CDR3 DNA sequence: TGTGCCAGCAGTTCAGGACTCTTTTCCAACACTGAAGCTTTCTTT.

The chain uses TRBV5-6 and TRBJ2-1; TRBD2 matches at 11 bases. J gave up 2 bases and V 4 bases, and 11 bases lay outside the gene matches. Per germline, CDR1 SGHDT and CDR2 YYEEEE. This CDR3 has 18 residues. The CDR3 DNA is TGTGCCAGCAGCGGGGGGACCTTAGCGGGAGGGACCTACAATGAGCAGTTCTTC. Its translation: CASSGGTLAGGTYNEQFF.

V and J are TRBV11-3 and TRBJ1-1, with a tentative D call TRBD1 (6 bases). The germline V gene has CDR1 SGHNT and CDR2 YENEEA. The CDR3 contains 14 residues. Between the trimmed V and J ends, which lost 5 bases and 9 bases, there was a span of 19 bases. CDR3 amino acids: CASSPSRPGQKAFF. For the CDR3, the DNA is TGTGCCAGCAGCCCGAGTCGCCCTGGACAGAAAGCTTTCTTT.

The chain carries TRBV28 and TRBJ1-2, with D possibly TRBD1 on 5 matching bases. Trimming left V 4 bases short and J 4 bases short, with 13 bases between. The CDR3 is 14 amino acids. Germline V gene data show CDR1 as MDHEN and CDR2 as SYDVKM. The CDR3 bases are TGTGCCAGCAGTTCCCCTCAGGGTATCTATGGCTACACCTTC. Residues: CASSSPQGIYGYTF.

This chain links TRBV9 with TRBJ1-1; 8 bases map to TRBD1. The CDR3 extends over 13 amino acids. V lost 0 bases to trimming and J lost 7 bases; unmatched junction nucleotides: 2. Germline V lookup: CDR1 SGDLS, CDR2 YYNGEE. The CDR3 sequence: CASSVDGQGEAFF. The CDR3 region has the DNA TGTGCCAGCAGCGTAGATGGACAGGGTGAAGCTTTCTTT.